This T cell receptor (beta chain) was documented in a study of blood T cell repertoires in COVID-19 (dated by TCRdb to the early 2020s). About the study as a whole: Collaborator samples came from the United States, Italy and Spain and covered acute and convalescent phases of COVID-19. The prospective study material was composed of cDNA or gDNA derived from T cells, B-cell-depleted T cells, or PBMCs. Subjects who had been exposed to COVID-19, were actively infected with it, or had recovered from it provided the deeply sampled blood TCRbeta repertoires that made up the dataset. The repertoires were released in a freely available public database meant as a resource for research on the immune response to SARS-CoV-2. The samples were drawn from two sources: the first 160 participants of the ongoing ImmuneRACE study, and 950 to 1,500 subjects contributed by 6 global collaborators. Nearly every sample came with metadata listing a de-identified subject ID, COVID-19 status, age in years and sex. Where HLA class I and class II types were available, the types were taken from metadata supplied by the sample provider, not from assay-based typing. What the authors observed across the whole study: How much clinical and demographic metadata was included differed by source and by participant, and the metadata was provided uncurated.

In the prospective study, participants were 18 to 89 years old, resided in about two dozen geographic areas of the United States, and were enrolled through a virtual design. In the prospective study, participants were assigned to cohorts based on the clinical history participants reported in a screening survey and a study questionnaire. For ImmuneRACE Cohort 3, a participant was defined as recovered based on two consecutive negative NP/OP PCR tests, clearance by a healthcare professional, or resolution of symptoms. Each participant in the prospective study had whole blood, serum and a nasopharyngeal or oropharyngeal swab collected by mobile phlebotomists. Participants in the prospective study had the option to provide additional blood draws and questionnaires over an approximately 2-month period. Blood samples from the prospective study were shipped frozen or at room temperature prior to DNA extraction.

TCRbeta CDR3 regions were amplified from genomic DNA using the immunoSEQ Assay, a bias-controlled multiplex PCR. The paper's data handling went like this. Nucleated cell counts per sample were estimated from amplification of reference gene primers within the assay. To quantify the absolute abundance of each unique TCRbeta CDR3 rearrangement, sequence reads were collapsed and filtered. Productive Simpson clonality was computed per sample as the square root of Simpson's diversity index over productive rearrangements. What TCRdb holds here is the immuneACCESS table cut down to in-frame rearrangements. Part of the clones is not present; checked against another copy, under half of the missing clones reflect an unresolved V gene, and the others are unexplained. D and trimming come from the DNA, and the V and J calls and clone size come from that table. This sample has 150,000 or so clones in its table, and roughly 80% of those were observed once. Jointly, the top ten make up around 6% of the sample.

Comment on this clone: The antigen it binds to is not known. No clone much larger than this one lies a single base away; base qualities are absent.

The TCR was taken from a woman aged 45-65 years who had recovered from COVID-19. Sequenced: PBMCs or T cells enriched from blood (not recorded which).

The sequenced DNA is TGTGCCAGCAGTTCTGACAGGGACTACCAAGAGACCCAGTACTTC. Its protein product is CASSSDRDYQETQYF. The chain is made from TRBV27 and TRBJ2-5; D gene: possibly TRBD1, on 7 matching bases. The CDR3, from cysteine to phenylalanine, totals 15 residues. The read is trimmed to its CDR3 DNA, 45 bases read in frame from base 1. Sequences MNHEY (CDR1) and SMNVEV (CDR2) are obtained from the germline V gene (reference sequence). V drops 4 bases and J drops 0 bases, leaving 12 bases in between.